Sequencing of this TCR beta chain was carried out in a study of cytomegalovirus exposure and HLA in healthy donors. Regarding the study as a whole: 87-base-pair reads could not separate some V segments, including TRBV6-2 and TRBV6-3. A later analysis showed HLA-associated TCR beta chains outstripping equally common others in clonal expansion. By HLA locus, TCR association rates varied in a later analysis, with DRB1 showing the most and HLA-C the fewest.

The PCR employed 60 Vbeta primers together with 13 Jbeta primers. Data came from immunoSEQ multiplex PCR; TCRdb stores just in-frame clones and leaves some out. The table includes 100,000 to 150,000 clones, 70% to 85% detected once. About this clone: As yet, its antigen is unknown.

V lost 1 base, J lost 5 bases, and 14 bases lay in between. The length of the CDR3 is 15 residues. The germline V gene has CDR1 LGHNA and CDR2 YNFKEQ. The sequenced sample consisted of PBMCs. The chain couples TRBV4-2 to TRBJ1-1; possibly TRBD1 for D (5 bases). The TCR sequence derives from a boy between 2 and 10 years old in good health and CMV-seronegative. CDR3 amino acids: CASSQGGVRVTEAFF. Here the CDR3 DNA reads TGTGCCAGCAGCCAAGGGGGGGTCAGGGTTACTGAAGCTTTCTTT.